Each of the 28 T cell receptor beta chains below was sequenced from the same sample in a study of cytomegalovirus exposure and HLA in healthy donors. Primers for the PCR totalled 60 Vbeta and 13 Jbeta. Assay used: immunoSEQ multiplex PCR; TCRdb lists only in-frame clones, some missing. The profile covers some 120,000 clones, with 81% appearing a single time and about 1.8% taken by the ten largest. Material for sequencing was PBMCs. The receptor source for this set is a man between 40 and 49 years old in good health and CMV-seronegative.

This clone appeared a single time. The chain has TRBV7-9 and TRBJ2-5; TRBD1 agrees at 9 bases. The DNA end is more similar to TRBJ2-7, so the J call may be wrong. This CDR3 has 15 amino acids. CDR1 and CDR2 (germline): SEHNR, FQNEAQ (reference sequence). In DNA form, the CDR3 reads TGTGCCAGCAGACCCAGACAGGGGGATATCTACGAGCAGTACTTC. Protein sequence: CASRPRQGDIYEQYF.

The rearrangement joins TRBV7-9 to TRBJ2-1, with D perhaps matching TRBD2 (6 bases). The germline V gene has CDR1 SEHNR and CDR2 FQNEAQ (reference sequence). This CDR3 spans 15 amino acids. V lost 5 bases to trimming and J lost 0 bases, with 11 bases between them. CDR3 nucleotide sequence: TGTGCCAGCAGCCGGGCCGGGGGCTCCTACAATGAGCAGTTCTTC. This gives the protein CASSRAGGSYNEQFF.

This clone showed up just a few times. V usage is TRBV6-1 and J usage is TRBJ2-2, with TRBD2 as a possible D gene (7 bases). CDR1 and CDR2 from the germline V gene are MNHNS and SASEGT. CDR3 length: 13 amino acids. With 6 bases removed from V and 4 bases from J, the gap between germline ends came to 9 bases. The CDR3 reads CASSGGLTGELFF. The CDR3 coding sequence is TGTGCCAGCAGCGGGGGGCTCACCGGGGAGCTGTTTTTT.

This clone came up once. The V gene is TRBV27, the J gene TRBJ2-7, with D possibly TRBD1 on 6 matching bases. Germline lookup yields CDR1 MNHEY and CDR2 SMNVEV (reference sequence). CDR3 length: 14 residues. V lost 2 bases and J 2 bases, leaving 10 bases between the germline ends. CDR3 nucleotide sequence: TGTGCCAGCAGTTTAAGCAGGGGAACCTACGAGCAGTACTTC. It codes for CASSLSRGTYEQYF.

This chain links TRBV25-1 with TRBJ1-4; tentative D call: TRBD1 (6 bases). Deletions cut 3 bases from V and 5 bases from J, with 13 bases between. The CDR3 extends over 15 amino acids. Germline CDR1 and CDR2: MGHDK and SYGVNS. The CDR3 DNA follows: TGTGCCAGCAGTGACCCGCAGGGGTTGAATGAAAAACTGTTTTTT. Its translation is CASSDPQGLNEKLFF.

This chain uses TRBV5-8 with TRBJ2-5; 14 nucleotides align to TRBD2. V shed 3 bases and J 2 bases; nucleotides not matched to a gene: 9. CDR1 SGHTS and CDR2 YDEGEE come from the germline V gene. The CDR3 spans 18 residues. CDR3 bases: TGTGCCAGCAGCTCATCCGGGACTAGCGGGGGTAGACAAGAGACCCAGTACTTC. Encoded protein: CASSSSGTSGGRQETQYF.

This clone was seen only a few times. In DNA form, the CDR3 reads TGTGCCTGGGCGAACTCAGGGGGCGCACAGACCCAGTACTTC. Its protein product is CAWANSGGAQTQYF. The chain joins TRBV30 to TRBJ2-5; 8 nucleotides line up with TRBD1. The CDR3 extends over 14 amino acids. V lost 5 bases and J lost 6; bases outside the gene matches: 11. Per the germline V gene, CDR1 is GTSNPN and CDR2 is SVGIG (reference sequence).

This chain uses TRBV7-9 with TRBJ1-1; weak D call: TRBD1 (5 bases). CDR3 size: 14 residues. Germline CDR1 SEHNR, CDR2 FQNEAQ (reference sequence). V lost 2 bases and J 4 bases, leaving 11 bases between the germline ends. In DNA, the CDR3 is TGTGCCAGCAGCTTATTTCCGGGGGTCACTGAAGCTTTCTTT. It specifies CASSLFPGVTEAFF.

CDR3 DNA: TGTGCCAGCAGCTTGGTGGAGGATCCCAACTATGGCTACACCTTC. Translating gives CASSLVEDPNYGYTF. The chain joins TRBV5-5 to TRBJ1-2; D is ambiguous. Between the trimmed V and J ends, which lost 0 bases and 2 bases, there was a span of 11 bases. From germline, CDR1 is SGHKS and CDR2 YYEKEE (reference sequence). CDR3 size: 15 residues. The full variable domain, rest sourced from reference TRBV5-5 and TRBJ1-2, is DAGVTQSPTHLIKTRGQQVTLRCSPISGHKSVSWYQQVLGQGPQFIFQYYEKEERGRGNFPDRFSARQFPNYSSELNVNALLLGDSALYLCASSLVEDPNYGYTFGSGTRLTVV.

A note on this clone: This same CDR3 is encoded by further DNA sequences in the sample. Here the CDR3 reads CASSLAGGNQPQHF. DNA of the CDR3: TGCGCCAGCAGCTTGGCAGGGGGCAATCAGCCCCAGCATTTT. The V and J genes are TRBV5-1 and TRBJ1-5; D is perhaps TRBD1 (6 bases). CDR1 and CDR2 from the germline V gene are SGHRS and YFSETQ. This CDR3 is built from 14 residues. V gave up 0 bases and J gave up 2 bases, with 6 bases separating them.

This clone occurred once. This chain uses TRBV4-3 with TRBJ2-2, with D perhaps matching TRBD1 (6 bases). Per germline, CDR1 LGHNA and CDR2 YSLEER. The CDR3 consists of 17 residues. V was clipped by 1 base and J by 4 bases, with 16 bases between them. The CDR3 bases are TGCGCCAGCAGCCAAGGTCCGGCCGGGACAATCACCGGGGAGCTGTTTTTT. It is translated as CASSQGPAGTITGELFF.

The chain has TRBV19 and TRBJ1-2; 9 bases align to TRBD1. Per germline, CDR1 LNHDA and CDR2 SQIVND (reference sequence). The V segment lost 3 bases and the J segment 4 bases; nucleotides outside the gene matches: 6. There are 15 residues in the CDR3. For the CDR3, the DNA is TGTGCCAGTAGTATTACCGGGACAGGGAGCTATGGCTACACCTTC. It codes for CASSITGTGSYGYTF.

This chain joins TRBV6-5 and TRBJ2-7; no definite D call. The CDR3 sequence is 14 residues long. Trimming took 5 bases from V and 0 from J, leaving 11 bases between them. CDR1 MNHEY and CDR2 SVGAGI come from the germline V gene. This CDR3 is CASSLLRSSYEQYF. The CDR3 DNA is TGTGCCAGCAGTCTCTTGCGAAGCTCCTACGAGCAGTACTTC.

A few counts support this clone. CDR3 in DNA: TGTGCCAGCTCACCCGGGAGCGGGGCTAACACCGGGGAGCTGTTTTTT. Translated, it gives CASSPGSGANTGELFF. V is TRBV18 and J is TRBJ2-2, with 7 bases aligning to TRBD2. The CDR3 contains 16 residues. Germline CDR1 is KGHSH and CDR2 is LQKENI. V shed 3 bases, J shed 2 bases, and the junction held 6 bases outside the gene matches.

The V call is TRBV6-5, the J call TRBJ2-1, with 8 bases fitting TRBD2. Germline assignment: CDR1 MNHEY and CDR2 SVGAGI. This CDR3 spans 15 amino acids. Losses at the gene ends were 6 bases for V and 5 bases for J; bases not matched to a gene: 9. The CDR3 is CASRAGGAQNNEQFF. CDR3 bases: TGTGCCAGCAGGGCCGGGGGGGCCCAAAACAATGAGCAGTTCTTC.

This chain connects TRBV7-2 to TRBJ2-1, with TRBD1 identical over 8 bases. The CDR3 consists of 15 residues. Germline loops: CDR1 SGHTA, CDR2 FQGNSA. The V gene end was trimmed by 5 bases and the J gene end by 3 bases; junction bases not matched to a gene: 6. The CDR3 sequence: CASSPRDRIYNEQFF. The CDR3 DNA sequence: TGTGCCAGCAGCCCCCGGGACAGGATCTACAATGAGCAGTTCTTC.

CDR3 DNA: TGTGCCAGCAGTGGCACAGGGAAGGAAAAACTGTTTTTT. It encodes CASSGTGKEKLFF. The chain couples TRBV6-5 to TRBJ1-4; D possibly corresponds to TRBD1 (6 bases). CDR3 size: 13 residues. CDR1 is MNHEY and CDR2 is SVGAGI in the germline V gene. The V and J ends lost 5 bases and 8 bases respectively, with 12 bases between them.

The chain carries TRBV29-1 and TRBJ2-5; the D gene is possibly TRBD2 (6 bases). The DNA end is a closer match to TRBJ2-7, so the J assignment may be wrong. Germline CDR1 reads SQVTM; CDR2 reads ANQGSEA. The CDR3 is made up of 15 amino acids. CDR3 sequence (DNA): TGCAGCACAGAGTCCGGGACTGTTTTCCCCTACGAGCAGTACTTC. This sequence encodes CSTESGTVFPYEQYF.

The chain is built from TRBV9 and TRBJ1-1; no clear D. V lost 1 base, J lost 3 bases, and 7 bases lay in between. The germline V gene encodes CDR1 SGDLS and CDR2 YYNGEE. The CDR3 totals 13 residues. This chain's CDR3 is CASSVRSDTEAFF. In DNA, the CDR3 is TGTGCCAGCAGCGTAAGGAGTGACACTGAAGCTTTCTTT. Complete variable domain (other parts from reference TRBV9 and TRBJ1-1): DSGVTQTPKHLITATGQRVTLRCSPRSGDLSVYWYQQSLDQGLQFLIQYYNGEERAKGNILERFSAQQFPDLHSELNLSSLELGDSALYFCASSVRSDTEAFFGQGTRLTVV.

The chain joins TRBV4-3 to TRBJ1-2; D is undetermined. The CDR3 consists of 16 residues. Germline CDR1 LGHNA, CDR2 YSLEER. Trimming cost V 0 bases and J 7 bases, with 18 bases left between them. The CDR3 DNA reads TGCGCCAGCAGCCAAGATCACCGCAGGCTCCCGGTTGGCTACACCTTC. Translated, it gives CASSQDHRRLPVGYTF.

This clone was observed a handful of times. V gene TRBV5-6 combines with J gene TRBJ1-1; 7 positions match TRBD1. The germline gives CDR1 SGHDT, CDR2 YYEEEE. This CDR3 contains 12 residues. V was pared by 4 bases and J by 8 bases, with 5 bases of the junction left unmatched. This CDR3 reads CASSGGTAEAFF. DNA for the CDR3: TGTGCCAGCAGCGGAGGGACAGCCGAAGCTTTCTTT.

The chain couples TRBV2 to TRBJ1-1; 9 nucleotides line up with TRBD1. J was trimmed by 3 bases and V by 8 bases; bases with no gene match: 4. The CDR3 loop spans 13 amino acids. In germline, CDR1 is SNHLY, CDR2 FYNNEI. The CDR3: CASWGQGDTEAFF. In nucleotides, the CDR3 is TGTGCCAGCTGGGGACAGGGAGACACTGAAGCTTTCTTT.

This clone showed up just a few times. V and J are TRBV29-1 and TRBJ2-1, with 9 bases that match TRBD1. The CDR3 consists of 14 residues. Germline CDR1 and CDR2: SQVTM and ANQGSEA. The V and J ends lost 6 bases and 3 bases, in that order; junction bases with no gene match: 6. The CDR3 bases are TGCAGCGTCAAAAAGGGACAGGGCTACAATGAGCAGTTCTTC. This codes for CSVKKGQGYNEQFF.

The V call is TRBV4-3, the J call TRBJ1-1; D is uncertain. V was shortened by 0 bases and J by 0 bases, with 11 bases between the two germline ends. CDR3 length: 16 residues. Germline V gives CDR1 LGHNA, CDR2 YSLEER. CDR3 residues: CASSQDSGGLNTEAFF. CDR3 bases: TGCGCCAGCAGCCAAGATAGCGGCGGGCTGAACACTGAAGCTTTCTTT.

The gene calls are TRBV7-2 and TRBJ2-3, with TRBD2 matching 9 bases. V lost 10 bases and J lost 2; bases outside the gene matches: 10. The CDR3 contains 15 residues. Germline CDR1 is SGHTA and CDR2 is FQGNSA. The CDR3 DNA reads as TGTGCCACCAGACGGGCGGGAGGGCCCACAGATACGCAGTATTTT. Protein product: CATRRAGGPTDTQYF.

The rearrangement links TRBV28 to TRBJ2-2, with 13 positions matching TRBD2. The germline gives CDR1 MDHEN, CDR2 SYDVKM. The CDR3 extends over 16 amino acids. V shed 6 bases and J 8 bases; nucleotides not matched to a gene: 9. CDR3 loop: CASSTGAGLAGGELFF. The CDR3 DNA reads TGTGCCAGCAGCACCGGGGCGGGACTAGCGGGAGGGGAGCTGTTTTTT.

The chain carries TRBV14 and TRBJ2-7; D gene uncertain. This CDR3 comprises 15 residues. Germline CDR1 is SGHDN and CDR2 is FVKESK. V dropped 1 base and J dropped 6 bases, with 16 bases sitting between them. CDR3 residues: CASSQAENSWAEQYF. The CDR3 DNA sequence: TGTGCCAGCAGCCAAGCGGAAAACAGCTGGGCCGAGCAGTACTTC.

The V call is TRBV12-5, the J call TRBJ2-7, with a possible D match to TRBD1 (5 bases). Germline CDR1 and CDR2: LGHNT and FRNRAP. CDR3 length: 15 residues. V gave up 6 bases and J gave up 0 bases, with 15 bases separating them. CDR3 sequence: CASGQDIGHSYEQYF. CDR3 nucleotides: TGTGCTAGTGGCCAGGACATAGGTCACTCCTACGAGCAGTACTTC.